These 23 T cell receptor beta chains were sequenced from one sample in a study of response to subunit inactivated influenza vaccine. TCRdb reprocessed the RT-PCR reads with MiXCR, giving one entry per CDR3 protein. The sample lists about 780,000 distinct CDR3 sequences, roughly 20% occurring once. The material was PBMCs from blood, obtained more than 4 days after vaccination. The receptors derive from a man aged 50-60 years who received an inactivated influenza vaccine.

This clonotype appeared many times. V usage is TRBV28 and J usage is TRBJ2-1; D call uncertain. Germline CDR1 is MDHEN and CDR2 is SYDVKM. V dropped 6 bases and J dropped 10 bases, with 10 bases sitting between them. The CDR3 totals 11 residues. The CDR3 here is CASSPLREQFF. The DNA of the CDR3 is TGTGCCAGCAGCCCGTTAAGGGAGCAGTTCTTC.

This clonotype occurred a few times. This chain connects TRBV11-2 to TRBJ2-5, with a tentative D call TRBD2 (7 bases). The CDR3 runs to 15 residues. The germline CDR1 and CDR2 sequences are SGHAT and FQNNGV. Trimming pared 5 bases from V and 0 bases from J, leaving 13 bases between. This chain's CDR3 is CASSRGATDQETQYF. CDR3 in DNA: TGTGCCAGCAGCCGGGGGGCGACAGACCAAGAGACCCAGTACTTC.

This clonotype was counted only a few times. This chain connects TRBV4-3 to TRBJ2-1; D possibly corresponds to TRBD2 (6 bases). The germline V gene has CDR1 LGHNA and CDR2 YSLEER. The CDR3 is 16 amino acids. The ends were cut back, 5 bases at V and 6 bases at J, with 20 bases in the middle. The CDR3 nucleotides are TGCGCCAGCAGCTCAAGGTTAGGAGGGGTATTCAATGAGCAGTTCTTC. This gives the protein CASSSRLGGVFNEQFF.

With respect to this clonotype: The junction does not match germline at one end; this may be a read error. V is TRBV7-2 and J is TRBJ2-6, with 7 positions matching TRBD2. The CDR3 has 16 amino acids. Germline lookup yields CDR1 SGHTA and CDR2 FQGNSA. As DNA, the CDR3 is TGTGCCAGCTTGGGGGGGGTCGTACCTGGCGCCAACGTCCTGACTTTC. This translates into CASLGGVVPGANVLTF.

This clonotype appeared a few times. V is TRBV7-9 and J is TRBJ2-1, with D perhaps matching TRBD1 (6 bases). CDR3 size: 15 residues. Germline V gene sequence: CDR1 SEHNR, CDR2 FQNEAQ (reference sequence). The V gene lost 3 bases and the J gene lost 3 bases, with 12 bases spanning the gap. The CDR3 sequence is CASSFSQGFYNEQFF. The CDR3 coding sequence is TGTGCCAGCAGCTTTAGTCAGGGGTTCTACAATGAGCAGTTCTTC. Looking up the rest from reference TRBV7-9 and TRBJ2-1 gives the full variable domain: DTGVSQNPRHKITKRGQNVTFRCDPISEHNRLYWYRQTLGQGPEFLTYFQNEAQLEKSRLLSDRFSAERPKGSFSTLEIQRTEQGDSAMYLCASSFSQGFYNEQFFGPGTRLTVL.

The table lists this clonotype with a few counts. V usage is TRBV20-1 and J usage is TRBJ2-7; the D gene is possibly TRBD2 (6 bases). The length of the CDR3 is 13 residues. Trimming left V 8 bases short and J 1 base short, with 15 bases between. CDR1 and CDR2 from the germline V gene are DFQATT and SNEGSKA (reference sequence). CDR3 nucleotides: TGCAGTTTCTCGACCGGGGGATCCTACGAGCAGTACTTC. As protein: CSFSTGGSYEQYF.

V gene TRBV28 combines with J gene TRBJ1-2; no clear D. Trimming took 5 bases from V and 4 from J, leaving 11 bases between them. Germline loops: CDR1 MDHEN, CDR2 SYDVKM. The CDR3 runs to 13 residues. CDR3 nucleotides: TGTGCCAGCAGTCCATACGGAGCCTATGGCTACACCTTC. It is translated as CASSPYGAYGYTF.

This clonotype was found a few times. The genes are TRBV19 and TRBJ2-1, with 7 bases aligning to TRBD1. The V gene end was trimmed by 6 bases and the J gene end by 8 bases; junction bases not matched to a gene: 10. The germline V gene encodes CDR1 LNHDA and CDR2 SQIVND (reference sequence). The CDR3 length is 14 residues. The CDR3 protein is CASRPQGFKYEQFF. CDR3 coding DNA: TGTGCCAGTAGACCACAGGGGTTTAAGTATGAGCAGTTCTTC.

J is TRBJ2-1 and V is TRBV29-1; TRBD1 aligns across 8 bases. CDR1 is SQVTM and CDR2 is ANQGSEA in the germline V gene. This CDR3 is 15 amino acids long. V shed 4 bases and J 9 bases; nucleotides not matched to a gene: 14. The CDR3 region has the DNA TGCAGCGTTGCCCTTCGGGACAGGCCTTCCATTGAGCAGTTCTTC. Encoded protein: CSVALRDRPSIEQFF.

The genes are TRBV4-2 and TRBJ2-3; D is unresolved. Germline CDR1 LGHNA, CDR2 YNFKEQ. The CDR3 runs to 16 residues. V lost 0 bases, J lost 6 bases, and 16 bases lay in between. CDR3 coding DNA: TGTGCCAGCAGCCAAGATTTTGCGGCACCAGTTGATACGCAGTATTTT. It encodes CASSQDFAAPVDTQYF.

This clonotype was seen just once. The J gene is TRBJ1-1, the V gene TRBV19; D is unclear. V was shortened by 1 base and J by 2 bases, with 5 bases between the two germline ends. The CDR3 consists of 13 residues. Germline V gives CDR1 LNHDA, CDR2 SQIVND (reference sequence). CDR3 coding DNA: TGTGCCAGTAGTATAGTTTACAACACTGAAGCTTTCTTT. It is translated as CASSIVYNTEAFF.

In its sample, this clonotype was seen a few times. This chain links TRBV12-3 or TRBV12-4 with TRBJ2-5; 7 bases line up with TRBD2. The J segment lost 5 bases and the V segment lost 7 bases, leaving 10 bases of the junction unmatched. This CDR3 is 14 amino acids long. CDR3 coding DNA: TGTGCCAGCAACCGTGGGGCGGGAGTTGAGACCCAGTACTTC. It encodes CASNRGAGVETQYF.

The V and J genes are TRBV6-5 and TRBJ2-7, with 8 bases that match TRBD1. The CDR3 length is 16 residues. V gave up 2 bases and J gave up 6 bases; unmatched junction bases: 12. Looked up from germline, CDR1 is MNHEY and CDR2 is SVGAGI. CDR3 region: CASSYPPGAGGVEQYF. CDR3 sequence (DNA): TGTGCCAGCAGTTACCCTCCTGGGGCAGGGGGCGTCGAGCAGTACTTC.

In this sample, this clonotype turned up a few times. The chain has TRBV5-1 and TRBJ2-4; D not resolved. Germline lookup yields CDR1 SGHRS and CDR2 YFSETQ. There are 14 residues in the CDR3. Between the trimmed V and J ends, which lost 5 bases and 0 bases, there was a span of 9 bases. The CDR3 coding sequence is TGCGCCAGCAGTCAGAGTTTAGCCAAAAACATTCAGTACTTC. As protein: CASSQSLAKNIQYF.

As to this clonotype: One end of the junction fails to match germline, which may point to a read error. The V gene is TRBV28, the J gene TRBJ1-2, with TRBD1 as a possible D gene (5 bases). The CDR3 contains 15 residues. From germline, CDR1 is MDHEN and CDR2 SYDVKM. This CDR3 is CASSLGGVTNYGYTF. CDR3 DNA: TGCGCCAGCAGTTTAGGAGGGGTGACTAACTATGGCTACACCTTC.

This clonotype appeared a few times. The chain recombines TRBV24-1 with TRBJ2-7; tentatively, D is TRBD1 or TRBD2 (5 bases each). The length of the CDR3 is 13 residues. Trimming removed 5 bases from V and 3 bases from J, with 10 bases in between. CDR1 is KGHDR, CDR2 SFDVKD, per germline. The chain's CDR3 is CATSGSGRYEQYF. As DNA, the CDR3 is TGTGCCACCAGTGGTTCGGGACGCTACGAGCAGTACTTC.

J is TRBJ1-1 and V is TRBV27; possible D gene TRBD1, 6 bases. CDR1 and CDR2 from the germline V gene are MNHEY and SMNVEV (reference sequence). The V gene lost 4 bases and the J gene lost 0 bases, with 12 bases spanning the gap. The CDR3 extends over 15 amino acids. The CDR3 sequence is CASSSWGRMNTEAFF. Here the CDR3 DNA reads TGTGCCAGCAGTTCGTGGGGGCGAATGAACACTGAAGCTTTCTTT.

The J gene is TRBJ1-2, the V gene TRBV29-1; 7 positions match TRBD1. This CDR3 comprises 14 residues. CDR1 and CDR2 (germline): SQVTM, ANQGSEA. V shed 6 bases and J 7 bases; nucleotides not matched to a gene: 14. CDR3 region: CSVGQGDPPPGYTF. The CDR3 DNA reads as TGCAGCGTGGGCCAGGGGGACCCTCCTCCTGGCTACACCTTC.

The chain uses TRBV20-1 and TRBJ2-5, with 10 positions matching TRBD2. The V segment lost 6 bases and the J segment 4 bases; nucleotides outside the gene matches: 11. CDR1 DFQATT and CDR2 SNEGSKA come from the germline V gene (reference sequence). This CDR3 contains 15 residues. The CDR3, as DNA: TGCAGTGCCCTCTGGGCTAGCGGGAGTTCAGAGACCCAGTACTTC. Its protein product is CSALWASGSSETQYF.

This clonotype has a count of ten or more. The gene calls are TRBV12-3 or TRBV12-4 and TRBJ2-1; a possible D gene is TRBD2 (5 bases). V gave up 4 bases and J gave up 9 bases, with 13 bases separating them. This CDR3 has 13 amino acids. DNA for the CDR3: TGTGCCAGCAGTTCTCCCGGACGGGGTGAGCAGTTCTTC. As protein: CASSSPGRGEQFF.

This clonotype came up a few times. The V and J genes are TRBV5-1 and TRBJ1-1; TRBD1 matches 7 bases. This CDR3 has 14 residues. V shed 0 bases and J 11 bases; nucleotides not matched to a gene: 10. CDR1 is SGHRS and CDR2 is YFSETQ in the germline V gene. The CDR3 protein is CASSLGGQGEDAFF. The CDR3 nucleotides read TGCGCCAGCAGCTTGGGGGGGCAGGGGGAAGATGCTTTCTTT.

This clonotype was seen only a few times. CDR3 DNA sequence: TGCAGTGGGACAGGGCCCTATGGCTACACCTTC. Protein product: CSGTGPYGYTF. The chain is built from TRBV20-1 and TRBJ1-2; TRBD1 matches at 8 bases. In germline, CDR1 is DFQATT, CDR2 SNEGSKA (reference sequence). V gave up 7 bases and J gave up 4 bases; unmatched junction bases: 2. The CDR3 extends over 11 amino acids.

J is TRBJ2-3 and V is TRBV5-1; unclear D gene. The germline CDR1 and CDR2 sequences are SGHRS and YFSETQ. The CDR3 spans 12 residues. Trimming pared 3 bases from V and 10 bases from J, leaving 12 bases between. CDR3 residues: CASSYDIGPQYF. As DNA, the CDR3 is TGCGCCAGCAGCTATGACATAGGTCCGCAGTATTTT.